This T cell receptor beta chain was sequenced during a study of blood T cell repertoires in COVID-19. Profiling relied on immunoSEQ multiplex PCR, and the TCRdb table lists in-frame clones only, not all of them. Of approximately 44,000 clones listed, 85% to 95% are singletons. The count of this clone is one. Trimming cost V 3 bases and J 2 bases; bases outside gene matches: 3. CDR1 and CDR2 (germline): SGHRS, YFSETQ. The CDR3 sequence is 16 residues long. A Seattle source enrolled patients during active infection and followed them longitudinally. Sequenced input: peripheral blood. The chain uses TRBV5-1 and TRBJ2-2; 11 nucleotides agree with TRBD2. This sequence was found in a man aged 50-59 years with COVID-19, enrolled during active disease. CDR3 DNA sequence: TGCGCCAGCAGCTCGGGGACTAGCGGAAACACCGGGGAGCTGTTTTTT. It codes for CASSSGTSGNTGELFF.